This T cell receptor beta chain came from a study of OX40 agonist ivuxolimab in advanced cancers. The germline CDR1 and CDR2 sequences are SGDLS and YYNGEE. V lost 0 bases, J lost 2 bases, and 11 bases lay in between. The CDR3 totals 15 residues. TCRdb keeps only in-frame clones here, not all; method: immunoSEQ multiplex PCR. The sample lists 75,000 to 100,000 clones, about 91% occurring once. The sequences come from CD4+ or CD8+ T cells sorted from blood, collected in a trial of the OX40 agonist ivuxolimab. The source of this sequence is an adult with an advanced solid tumor such as melanoma, head and neck, liver or kidney cancer. V usage is TRBV9 and J usage is TRBJ2-5; possible D gene TRBD2, 6 bases. This CDR3 reads CASSVAPGSQETQYF. The CDR3 DNA reads TGTGCCAGCAGCGTAGCTCCCGGGAGTCAAGAGACCCAGTACTTC.